This TCR beta chain derives from a study of cytomegalovirus exposure and HLA in healthy donors. The PCR contained 60 Vbeta and 13 Jbeta primers. In the authors' methods: Some 9.9 million shared chains were among approximately 87 million unique TCR beta chains counted in a later analysis. Sequencing was performed with immunoSEQ multiplex PCR; in TCRdb, only in-frame clones are kept and a portion is missing. The V and J calls and clone size were taken over from that table, and D and trimming were inferred from the DNA. Of fewer than 250,000 clones detected, over 80% appear once; the ten largest clones hold roughly 1.3%. Whole-study findings and limits: There was a cluster of highly shared sequence variants that was likely a sequencing artifact. According to an earlier analysis, most TCR beta V segments yielded productive rearrangements about 87% or about 30% of the time.

Sampled while nominally healthy, donors likely had unrecorded immune exposures. Between the trimmed V and J ends, which lost 7 bases and 3 bases, there was a span of 13 bases. There are 15 residues in the CDR3. Per the germline V gene, CDR1 is KGHSY and CDR2 is FQNENV. Comment on this clone: Its specificity is unknown.

The sequence derives from a man aged 25-40 years in good health and CMV-seronegative. Sequenced: PBMCs. The V and J genes are TRBV16 and TRBJ1-6; D possibly corresponds to TRBD1 (5 bases). The CDR3 nucleotides read TGTGCCAGCAAATACAGGACCAACTATAATTCACCCCTCCACTTT. It is translated as CASKYRTNYNSPLHF.